One sample yielded the 7 T cell receptor beta chains listed below, sequenced in a study of cytomegalovirus exposure and HLA in healthy donors. The study ran its PCR with 60 Vbeta and 13 Jbeta primers. The protocol was immunoSEQ multiplex PCR, while the TCRdb copy is restricted to in-frame clones and leaves out a portion. Of about 150,000 clones in the sample, 82% are singletons; the top ten hold around 6.6%. Sequenced material: PBMCs. The receptors derive from a woman in her forties or fifties in good health and CMV-seropositive.

The J gene is TRBJ1-1, the V gene TRBV19, with D unclear. Per the germline V gene, CDR1 is LNHDA and CDR2 is SQIVND (reference sequence). V was trimmed by 5 bases and J by 0 bases, leaving 7 bases between them. The CDR3 covers 13 residues. In nucleotides, the CDR3 is TGTGCCAGTAGTGGTCAGATGAACACTGAAGCTTTCTTT. Translated, it gives CASSGQMNTEAFF. Filled out from reference TRBV19 and TRBJ1-1, the complete variable domain reads DGGITQSPKYLFRKEGQNVTLSCEQNLNHDAMYWYRQDPGQGLRLIYYSQIVNDFQKGDIAEGYSVSREKKESFPLTVTSAQKNPTAFYLCASSGQMNTEAFFGQGTRLTVV.

In this sample, this clone turned up once. This CDR3 reads CASSSGTNLRYNEQFF. The DNA of the CDR3 is TGTGCCAGCAGTTCCGGGACTAACCTTCGGTACAATGAGCAGTTCTTC. This rearrangement joins TRBV28 to TRBJ2-1, with 7 bases identical to TRBD2. The CDR3 spans 16 residues. The germline V gene encodes CDR1 MDHEN and CDR2 SYDVKM. The V segment lost 4 bases and the J segment 4 bases; nucleotides outside the gene matches: 10.

The chain recombines TRBV4-1 with TRBJ2-3, with 7 bases lining up with TRBD1. Trimming took 0 bases from V and 6 from J; bases not matched to a gene: 6. Germline loops: CDR1 MGHRA, CDR2 YSYEKL. The CDR3 sequence is 15 residues long. CDR3 sequence: CASSQEGQSMDTQYF. The DNA of the CDR3 is TGCGCCAGCAGCCAAGAGGGACAGTCCATGGATACGCAGTATTTT.

The V call is TRBV7-8, the J call TRBJ1-2; D ambiguous. CDR1 SGHVS and CDR2 FQNEAQ come from the germline V gene. CDR3 length: 12 amino acids. The V gene lost 4 bases and the J gene lost 12 bases, with 15 bases spanning the gap. CDR3 DNA: TGTGCCAGCAGCTCGTCGGCTCTCGGGGACACCTTC. Amino acids: CASSSSALGDTF.

The chain links TRBV29-1 to TRBJ1-2; 9 positions match TRBD1. V lost 1 base, J lost 5 bases, and 14 bases stayed unmatched. The CDR3 loop spans 17 amino acids. CDR1 and CDR2 (germline): SQVTM, ANQGSEA. The CDR3 reads CSVEGRDRDVWRYGYTF. The DNA of the CDR3 is TGCAGCGTTGAAGGCCGGGACAGGGATGTGTGGAGATATGGCTACACCTTC.

This clone has only a few counts. The CDR3 DNA sequence: TGTGCCAGCAGTGAAGGCAGGTTAGGCGCTGAAGCTTTCTTT. It codes for CASSEGRLGAEAFF. The V gene is TRBV6-1, the J gene TRBJ1-1; D not resolved. Germline V gene sequence: CDR1 MNHNS, CDR2 SASEGT. The CDR3 sequence is 14 residues long. Trimming took 1 base from V and 6 from J, leaving 12 bases between them.

The rearrangement links TRBV9 to TRBJ2-5; TRBD2 matches at 16 bases. From germline, CDR1 is SGDLS and CDR2 YYNGEE. The CDR3 length is 21 residues. V trimming: 2 bases; J trimming: 3 bases; junction bases outside the gene matches: 16. CDR3 region: CASSVETPGLAGGRVEETQYF. Written as DNA, the CDR3 is TGTGCCAGCAGCGTGGAGACACCGGGACTAGCGGGGGGGCGGGTGGAAGAGACCCAGTACTTC. The variable domain in full, with the rest retrieved from reference TRBV9 and TRBJ2-5, is DSGVTQTPKHLITATGQRVTLRCSPRSGDLSVYWYQQSLDQGLQFLIQYYNGEERAKGNILERFSAQQFPDLHSELNLSSLELGDSALYFCASSVETPGLAGGRVEETQYFGPGTRLLVL.